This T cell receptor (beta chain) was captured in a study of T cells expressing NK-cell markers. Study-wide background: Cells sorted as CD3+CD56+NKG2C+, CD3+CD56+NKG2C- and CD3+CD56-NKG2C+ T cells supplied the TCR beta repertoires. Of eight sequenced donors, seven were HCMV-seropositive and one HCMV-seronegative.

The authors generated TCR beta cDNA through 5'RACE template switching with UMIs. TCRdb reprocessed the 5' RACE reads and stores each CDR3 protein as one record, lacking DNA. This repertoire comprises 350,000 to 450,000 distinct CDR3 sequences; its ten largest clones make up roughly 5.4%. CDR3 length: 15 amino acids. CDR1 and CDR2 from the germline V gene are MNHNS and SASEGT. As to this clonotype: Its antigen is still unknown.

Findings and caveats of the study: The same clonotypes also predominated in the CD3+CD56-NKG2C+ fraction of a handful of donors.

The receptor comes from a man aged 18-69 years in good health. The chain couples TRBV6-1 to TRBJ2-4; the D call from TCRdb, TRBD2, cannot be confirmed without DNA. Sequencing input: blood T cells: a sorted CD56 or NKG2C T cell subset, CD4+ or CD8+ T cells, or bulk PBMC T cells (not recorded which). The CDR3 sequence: CATWGEGAGRGIQYF.